Here is one T cell receptor (beta chain) with its context. The ends lost 1 base at V and 4 bases at J; junction bases unmatched: 5. Germline CDR1 reads SEHNR; CDR2 reads FQNEAQ (reference sequence). This CDR3 comprises 15 residues. The data were obtained in a study of blood T cell repertoires in COVID-19. Whole-study context: Material from acute and convalescent COVID-19 was sourced from the United States, Italy and Spain.

Profiled with immunoSEQ multiplex PCR; TCRdb holds only in-frame clones, not every one. The table records about 230,000 clones, roughly 85% of them present only once. The V and J genes are TRBV7-9 and TRBJ1-2; 8 positions match TRBD1. Source material: peripheral blood. This clonotype was sampled from a woman in her 70s with active or convalescent COVID-19. The CDR3 loop reads CASSLDRGSGYGYTF. DNA for the CDR3: TGTGCCAGCAGCTTAGACAGGGGGTCGGGCTATGGCTACACCTTC.